The subject of this entry is one T cell receptor beta chain. This sample was included in a study of blood T cell repertoires in COVID-19. This table comes from immunoSEQ multiplex PCR, and its TCRdb copy is limited to in-frame clones, with some not included. The sample has about 79,000 clones; approximately 90% are singletons. Trimming took off 6 bases at V and 0 bases at J, with 9 bases between the two ends. The germline gives CDR1 SNHLY, CDR2 FYNNEI. This CDR3 is 14 amino acids long. The TCR sequence derives from a man aged 70-80 years with active or convalescent COVID-19. The chain has TRBV2 and TRBJ1-5, with D maybe TRBD1 (6 bases). Sample: peripheral blood. CDR3 residues: CASRRQDSNQPQHF. The CDR3 DNA is TGTGCCAGCAGACGACAGGATAGCAATCAGCCCCAGCATTTT.